Each of the 21 T cell receptor beta chains below was sequenced from the same sample in a study of resident and recirculating memory T cells in vitiligo. Libraries were prepared by immunoSEQ multiplex PCR; TCRdb keeps only in-frame clonotypes and omits some of them. Of tens of thousands of clones listed, approximately 90% are singletons. Source material: blood. Source of these receptors: a male donor with vitiligo.

This clone was seen a handful of times. The CDR3 is CASSLRGPQETQYF. The CDR3 DNA is TGTGCCAGCAGCCTAAGGGGCCCACAAGAGACCCAGTACTTC. V is TRBV11-2 and J is TRBJ2-5; a possible D gene is TRBD1 (5 bases). This CDR3 has 14 residues. In germline, CDR1 is SGHAT, CDR2 FQNNGV. V lost 5 bases and J lost 2, with 12 bases in between.

The V and J genes are TRBV14 and TRBJ2-3, with D perhaps matching TRBD2 (6 bases). CDR3 length equals 14 residues. From germline, CDR1 is SGHDN and CDR2 FVKESK. Trimming took 1 base from V and 11 from J, leaving 16 bases between them. This CDR3 is CASSQVTPGSVQYF. The CDR3 DNA sequence: TGTGCCAGCAGCCAAGTTACTCCCGGGAGTGTGCAGTATTTT. The full variable domain, its missing parts supplied by reference TRBV14 and TRBJ2-3, is EAGVTQFPSHSVIEKGQTVTLRCDPISGHDNLYWYRRVMGKEIKFLLHFVKESKQDESGMPNNRFLAERTGGTYSTLKVQPAELEDSGVYFCASSQVTPGSVQYFGPGTRLTVL.

V usage is TRBV15 and J usage is TRBJ1-2; the D is unclear. Trimming stripped 3 bases from V and 8 bases from J, with 10 bases between. This CDR3 is built from 12 residues. The germline CDR1 and CDR2 sequences are LNHNV and YYDKDF (reference sequence). The CDR3 sequence: CATSRDYGGYTF. The DNA of the CDR3 is TGTGCCACCAGCAGGGACTACGGCGGCTACACCTTC.

The gene calls are TRBV15 and TRBJ2-7; 7 bases match TRBD2. In germline, CDR1 is LNHNV, CDR2 YYDKDF (reference sequence). Trimming cost V 5 bases and J 0 bases; bases outside gene matches: 13. The CDR3 has 17 amino acids. CDR3 in amino acids: CATSGGGGAGSSYEQYF. Written as DNA, the CDR3 is TGTGCCACCAGCGGAGGCGGTGGAGCGGGAAGCTCCTACGAGCAGTACTTC.

This chain uses TRBV30 with TRBJ2-5; TRBD2 agrees at 14 bases. Germline V gene data show CDR1 as GTSNPN and CDR2 as SVGIG (reference sequence). The CDR3 totals 15 residues. J lost 5 bases, V lost 0 bases, and 2 bases had no gene match. CDR3 loop: CAWSVRLAGGETQYF. For the CDR3, the DNA is TGTGCCTGGAGTGTACGACTAGCGGGAGGGGAGACCCAGTACTTC.

In its sample, this clone was seen once. This sequence joins TRBV11-3 and TRBJ2-7; TRBD2 is a possible D gene (5 bases). Trimming took off 4 bases at V and 3 bases at J, with 16 bases between the two ends. Germline assignment: CDR1 SGHNT and CDR2 YENEEA. The CDR3 runs 15 residues. CDR3 residues: CASSSSPGIRYEQYF. The CDR3 nucleotides read TGTGCCAGCAGCTCCTCTCCGGGAATTCGCTACGAGCAGTACTTC.

The genes are TRBV5-1 and TRBJ1-4, with 12 bases that match TRBD1. The CDR3 length is 18 residues. Germline values: CDR1 SGHRS, CDR2 YFSETQ. V shed 5 bases, J shed 3 bases, and the junction held 11 bases outside the gene matches. The CDR3 nucleotides read TGCGCCAGCAGTCCCGGGACAGGGGGCGGAGAGGCTAATGAAAAACTGTTTTTT. As protein: CASSPGTGGGEANEKLFF.

This rearrangement joins TRBV27 to TRBJ2-3, with unresolved D. V dropped 2 bases and J dropped 0 bases, with 6 bases sitting between them. This CDR3 comprises 14 residues. Germline values: CDR1 MNHEY, CDR2 SMNVEV (reference sequence). CDR3 DNA: TGTGCCAGCAGTTTAGGAGTCAGCACAGATACGCAGTATTTT. This encodes CASSLGVSTDTQYF.

The rearrangement uses TRBV5-1 and TRBJ2-2; possible D gene TRBD1, 6 bases. The V gene's germline CDR1 is SGHRS and CDR2 YFSETQ. The CDR3 spans 14 residues. V shed 5 bases and J shed 7 bases, with 15 bases lying between them. The CDR3 region is CASRGQGIGGELFF. The CDR3 coding sequence is TGCGCCAGCAGAGGGCAGGGGATTGGCGGGGAGCTGTTTTTT.

This chain uses TRBV7-2 with TRBJ2-1, with 8 bases identical to TRBD1. The V segment lost 6 bases and the J segment 5 bases; nucleotides outside the gene matches: 9. The germline gives CDR1 SGHTA, CDR2 FQGNSA. The CDR3 extends over 15 amino acids. CDR3 sequence: CASSRTGTGNNEQFF. Written as DNA, the CDR3 is TGTGCCAGCAGTCGAACCGGGACAGGTAACAATGAGCAGTTCTTC.

Of note for this clone: Additional DNA sequences in this sample encode the identical CDR3. The CDR3 bases are TGTGCCACCAGCAGAGGAAGAGGGGGAAACACCATATATTTT. Translation gives CATSRGRGGNTIYF. This chain uses TRBV15 with TRBJ1-3; unclear D gene. CDR3 size: 14 residues. From germline, CDR1 is LNHNV and CDR2 YYDKDF (reference sequence). V lost 1 base to trimming and J lost 4 bases, with 8 bases between them.

The chain combines TRBV20-1 with TRBJ2-3; 7 bases fit TRBD1. Unmatched junction bases numbered 6, after V lost 7 bases and J lost 8 bases. The CDR3 sequence is 11 residues long. Per germline, CDR1 DFQATT and CDR2 SNEGSKA (reference sequence). As DNA, the CDR3 is TGCAGTGGGGTAGGGGGCGGTACGCAGTATTTT. Translation gives CSGVGGGTQYF.

V usage is TRBV7-8 and J usage is TRBJ1-4; the match to TRBD1 covers 10 bases. Germline CDR1 reads SGHVS; CDR2 reads FQNEAQ. CDR3 length equals 15 residues. With 5 bases clipped from V and 7 bases from J, the junction kept 7 bases outside the gene matches. DNA of the CDR3: TGTGCCAGCAGCACCCGGGGGACAGGGGCTGAAAAACTGTTTTTT. Protein: CASSTRGTGAEKLFF.

The chain recombines TRBV28 with TRBJ1-5; no clear D. This CDR3 is 14 amino acids long. From germline, CDR1 is MDHEN and CDR2 SYDVKM. V lost 3 bases to trimming and J lost 6 bases, with 12 bases between them. This CDR3 reads CASSLTDGFQPQHF. The CDR3, as DNA: TGTGCCAGCAGTTTGACTGATGGGTTTCAGCCCCAGCATTTT.

The gene calls are TRBV7-9 and TRBJ1-1; D gene ambiguous. The germline gives CDR1 SEHNR, CDR2 FQNEAQ (reference sequence). With 0 bases removed from V and 2 bases from J, the gap between germline ends came to 10 bases. The CDR3 runs to 15 residues. The CDR3, as DNA: TGTGCCAGCAGCTTAGCGTCAGGTCTTAACACTGAAGCTTTCTTT. It yields the protein CASSLASGLNTEAFF.

The chain has TRBV6-5 and TRBJ1-4; TRBD1 agrees at 8 bases. CDR1 MNHEY and CDR2 SVGAGI come from the germline V gene. This CDR3 has 14 amino acids. With V trimmed by 6 bases and J by 8 bases, 8 bases remained unmatched. CDR3 in amino acids: CASSRGQEGEKLFF. Written as DNA, the CDR3 is TGTGCCAGCAGCCGGGGACAGGAAGGAGAAAAACTGTTTTTT.

The gene calls are TRBV7-7 and TRBJ2-2, with 7 positions matching TRBD2. The CDR3 loop spans 14 amino acids. The germline V gene encodes CDR1 SSHAT and CDR2 FNYEAQ (reference sequence). Trimming cost V 8 bases and J 7 bases; bases outside gene matches: 10. The DNA of the CDR3 is TGTGCCAGCGGCCTGGCGGGAGTGAACGGGGAGCTGTTTTTT. Protein sequence: CASGLAGVNGELFF.

The CDR3 loop is CASSFTGSLEGREQYF. The CDR3 region has the DNA TGCGCCAGCAGCTTTACAGGGTCCCTGGAAGGGCGCGAGCAGTACTTC. The J gene is TRBJ2-7, the V gene TRBV5-1, with a possible D match to TRBD1 (6 bases). Trimming left V 2 bases short and J 6 bases short, with 21 bases between. In germline, CDR1 is SGHRS, CDR2 YFSETQ. This CDR3 is 16 amino acids long.

CDR3 coding DNA: TGCGCCAGCAGCTTAGAACTAGCTCAGAACACCGGGGAGCTGTTTTTT. Translation gives CASSLELAQNTGELFF. This chain uses TRBV5-1 with TRBJ2-2; D is perhaps TRBD2 (6 bases). The CDR3 covers 16 residues. V was trimmed by 2 bases and J by 1 base, leaving 12 bases between them. CDR1 SGHRS and CDR2 YFSETQ come from the germline V gene. The variable domain in full, completed from reference TRBV5-1 and TRBJ2-2, reads KAGVTQTPRYLIKTRGQQVTLSCSPISGHRSVSWYQQTPGQGLQFLFEYFSETQRNKGNFPGRFSGRQFSNSRSEMNVSTLELGDSALYLCASSLELAQNTGELFFGEGSRLTVL.

The chain uses TRBV2 and TRBJ1-2; 7 bases are shared with TRBD1. The CDR3 is 10 residues long. The germline V gene has CDR1 SNHLY and CDR2 FYNNEI. The CDR3 DNA is TGTCGGGACAGTCCGTATGGCTACACCTTC. Translated, it gives CRDSPYGYTF.

The gene calls are TRBV5-1 and TRBJ2-2, with TRBD2 matching 15 bases. Germline values: CDR1 SGHRS, CDR2 YFSETQ. CDR3 size: 19 residues. The V gene end was trimmed by 1 base and the J gene end by 3 bases; junction bases not matched to a gene: 7. CDR3 DNA: TGCGCCAGCAGCTTGTATGGGACTAGCGGGAGGACACACACCGGGGAGCTGTTTTTT. Its protein product is CASSLYGTSGRTHTGELFF.